This T cell receptor (beta chain) emerged from a study of OX40 agonist ivuxolimab in advanced cancers. Sequencing used immunoSEQ multiplex PCR; TCRdb keeps in-frame clones, though not all of them. The sample includes about 81,000 clones, more than 75% of them seen just once. This receptor was taken from an adult with an advanced solid tumor such as melanoma, head and neck, liver or kidney cancer. This specimen was CD4+ or CD8+ T cells sorted from blood, taken in a trial of the OX40 agonist ivuxolimab.

CDR3 loop: CASSPGVRGGDGYTF. CDR3 coding DNA: TGTGCCAGCAGCCCAGGGGTTAGGGGAGGAGATGGCTACACCTTC. The V call is TRBV11-2, the J call TRBJ1-2; D is possibly TRBD1 (6 bases). The CDR3 is 15 residues long. Germline V gives CDR1 SGHAT, CDR2 FQNNGV. V lost 5 bases and J lost 6, with 19 bases in between.